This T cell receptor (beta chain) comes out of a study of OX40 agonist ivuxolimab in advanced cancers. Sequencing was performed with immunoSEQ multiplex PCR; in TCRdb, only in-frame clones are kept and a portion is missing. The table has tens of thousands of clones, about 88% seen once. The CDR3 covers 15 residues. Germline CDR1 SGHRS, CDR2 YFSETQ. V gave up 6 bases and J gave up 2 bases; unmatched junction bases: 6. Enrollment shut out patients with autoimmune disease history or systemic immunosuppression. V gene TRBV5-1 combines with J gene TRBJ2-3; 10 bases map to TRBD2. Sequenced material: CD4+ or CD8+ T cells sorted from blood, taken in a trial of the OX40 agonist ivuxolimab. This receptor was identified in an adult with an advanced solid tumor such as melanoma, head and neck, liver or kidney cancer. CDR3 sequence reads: CASTHSGRATDTQYF. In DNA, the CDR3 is TGCGCCAGCACTCACAGCGGGAGGGCCACAGATACGCAGTATTTT.